A single sample gave rise to the 13 T cell receptor beta chains below, sequenced in a study of blood T cell repertoires in COVID-19 (TCRdb year 2020). Preparation of the library involved the immunoSEQ multiplex PCR assay. TCRdb retrieved this table from immuneACCESS and kept in-frame rearrangements only. Not all clones are present; in checked studies, unresolved V genes account for under half, and no reason is known for the remainder. Across this sample there are about 160,000 clones, with more than 65% seen only once. Jointly, the top ten make up roughly a tenth of the sample. Sequencing input: peripheral blood. These receptors all come from a woman older than 75 with active or convalescent COVID-19.

CDR3 in DNA: TGTGCCAGCAGCTTAGGACTAGCGGGAGCCTACGAGCAGTACTTC. This translates into CASSLGLAGAYEQYF. The chain recombines TRBV13 with TRBJ2-7, with 11 bases matching TRBD2. The length of the CDR3 is 15 residues. The V segment lost 0 bases and the J segment 2 bases; nucleotides outside the gene matches: 0. The V gene's germline CDR1 is PRHDT and CDR2 FYEKMQ (reference sequence).

J is TRBJ2-7 and V is TRBV30; no definite D call. CDR3 length: 11 amino acids. The germline gives CDR1 GTSNPN, CDR2 SVGIG (reference sequence). Between the trimmed V and J ends, which lost 4 bases and 2 bases, there was a span of 6 bases. The CDR3 protein is CAWNRAYEQYF. The CDR3 nucleotides are TGTGCCTGGAATCGGGCCTACGAGCAGTACTTC.

This clone was detected only a few times. The J gene is TRBJ1-1, the V gene TRBV10-3; D unclear. The CDR3 totals 13 residues. The germline V gene has CDR1 ENHRY and CDR2 SYGVKD. With 4 bases removed from V and 4 bases from J, the gap between germline ends came to 10 bases. CDR3 amino acids: CAISGRGATEAFF. The CDR3 DNA sequence: TGTGCCATCAGTGGGCGGGGTGCCACTGAAGCTTTCTTT.

The rearrangement uses TRBV5-1 and TRBJ1-4; no definite D call. Germline lookup yields CDR1 SGHRS and CDR2 YFSETQ. The V end lost 2 bases, the J end lost 0 bases, and 11 bases lay between the germline ends. This CDR3 is 16 amino acids long. CDR3 sequence: CASSLSDSATNEKLFF. The CDR3 nucleotides read TGCGCCAGCAGCTTATCGGACTCGGCAACTAATGAAAAACTGTTTTTT.

V gene TRBV7-3 combines with J gene TRBJ1-2, with 7 positions matching TRBD1. Germline V gene sequence: CDR1 SGHTA, CDR2 FQGTGA. V dropped 4 bases and J dropped 7; count of bases not matched to a gene: 9. The length of the CDR3 is 14 residues. For the CDR3, the DNA is TGTGCCAGCAGCTCCCTAACAGGGGTTCGTGGCTACACCTTC. Translating gives CASSSLTGVRGYTF.

Only one count was recorded for this clone. The V gene is TRBV27, the J gene TRBJ2-5; a weak D match, TRBD2 (5 bases). From germline, CDR1 is MNHEY and CDR2 SMNVEV (reference sequence). Trimming left V 5 bases short and J 5 bases short, with 15 bases between. The CDR3 sequence is 14 residues long. Here the CDR3 DNA reads TGTGCCAGCAGTCCCGGTGGCCGCGGGGAGACCCAGTACTTC. Its translation is CASSPGGRGETQYF.

This clone appeared a single time. The chain employs TRBV9 and TRBJ1-3; maybe TRBD1 (6 bases). Trimming took off 4 bases at V and 9 bases at J, with 14 bases between the two ends. This CDR3 has 13 residues. Germline V lookup: CDR1 SGDLS, CDR2 YYNGEE. The CDR3 region is CASSQGGGPTIYF. CDR3 in DNA: TGTGCCAGCAGCCAGGGAGGGGGACCCACCATATATTTT.

This clone was seen more than once but under ten times. The rearrangement uses TRBV9 and TRBJ2-2; TRBD1 aligns across 9 bases. CDR1 and CDR2 (germline): SGDLS, YYNGEE. The CDR3 extends over 15 amino acids. Losses at the gene ends were 5 bases for V and 4 bases for J; bases not matched to a gene: 6. In nucleotides, the CDR3 is TGTGCCAGCAGACAGGGACAGGGTCTCACCGGGGAGCTGTTTTTT. This translates into CASRQGQGLTGELFF.

This clone occurred a few times. The V call is TRBV5-4, the J call TRBJ1-4; the match to TRBD1 covers 9 bases. The CDR3 is made up of 15 amino acids. CDR1 SGHNT and CDR2 YYREEE come from the germline V gene (reference sequence). The V segment lost 3 bases and the J segment 7 bases; nucleotides outside the gene matches: 7. Here the CDR3 reads CASSSPTGGGEKLFF. For the CDR3, the DNA is TGTGCCAGCAGCTCCCCGACAGGGGGAGGTGAAAAACTGTTTTTT. Using reference TRBV5-4 and TRBJ1-4 for the parts outside the CDR3, the full variable domain is ETGVTQSPTHLIKTRGQQVTLRCSSQSGHNTVSWYQQALGQGPQFIFQYYREEENGRGNFPPRFSGLQFPNYSSELNVNALELDDSALYLCASSSPTGGGEKLFFGSGTQLSVL.

The J gene is TRBJ1-1, the V gene TRBV5-4; possibly TRBD1 for D (6 bases). The CDR3 length is 14 residues. V lost 0 bases to trimming and J lost 4 bases, with 10 bases between them. Germline assignment: CDR1 SGHNT and CDR2 YYREEE (reference sequence). The CDR3 protein is CASSLAGRGTEAFF. The CDR3 bases are TGTGCCAGCAGCTTGGCTGGCAGGGGCACTGAAGCTTTCTTT. Using reference TRBV5-4 and TRBJ1-1 for the parts outside the CDR3, the full variable domain is ETGVTQSPTHLIKTRGQQVTLRCSSQSGHNTVSWYQQALGQGPQFIFQYYREEENGRGNFPPRFSGLQFPNYSSELNVNALELDDSALYLCASSLAGRGTEAFFGQGTRLTVV.

The V and J genes are TRBV19 and TRBJ2-4, with TRBD1 matching over 9 bases. Germline V gene sequence: CDR1 LNHDA, CDR2 SQIVND (reference sequence). V dropped 5 bases and J dropped 3; count of bases not matched to a gene: 11. This CDR3 has 17 residues. CDR3 nucleotides: TGTGCCAGTAGTTTTTTTTGGGACAGGGCGGGCAAAAACATTCAGTACTTC. The encoded protein is CASSFFWDRAGKNIQYF.

The chain is built from TRBV6-6 and TRBJ2-1; TRBD2 aligns across 7 bases. CDR1 and CDR2 (germline): MNHNY, SVGAGI (reference sequence). J gave up 15 bases and V 8 bases, and 13 bases lay outside the gene matches. The CDR3 spans 12 residues. CDR3 sequence: CASLMAVGGLFF. CDR3 nucleotides: TGTGCCAGCCTCATGGCGGTGGGGGGGTTGTTCTTC.

This chain joins TRBV28 and TRBJ1-5, with 9 positions matching TRBD1. The CDR3 is made up of 15 amino acids. Germline lookup yields CDR1 MDHEN and CDR2 SYDVKM. V gave up 4 bases and J gave up 7 bases; unmatched junction bases: 8. The CDR3 loop reads CASSSPGQGGQPQHF. In DNA, the CDR3 is TGTGCCAGCAGTTCACCGGGACAGGGTGGCCAGCCCCAGCATTTT. Using reference TRBV28 and TRBJ1-5 for the parts outside the CDR3, the full variable domain is DVKVTQSSRYLVKRTGEKVFLECVQDMDHENMFWYRQDPGLGLRLIYFSYDVKMKEKGDIPEGYSVSREKKERFSLILESASTNQTSMYLCASSSPGQGGQPQHFGDGTRLSIL.